The present TCR beta chain was sequenced within a study of cytomegalovirus exposure and HLA in healthy donors. Findings of the study overall: Clonal expansion, a later analysis showed, was greater in HLA-associated TCR beta chains than in equally common others. Rarity characterized most TCR sequences, yet some public TCRs appeared in many donors.

Turning to this clone: What it binds is unknown.

CDR3 length equals 14 residues. CDR1 and CDR2 from the germline V gene are SNHLY and FYNNEI. Germline trimming cut 8 bases from V and 1 base from J; bases unmatched to any gene: 6. Amplification used 60 Vbeta primers and 13 Jbeta primers. Profiled with immunoSEQ multiplex PCR; TCRdb holds only in-frame clones, not every one. The sample shows about 180,000 clones, around 82% of them seen only once. The sample was PBMCs. The genes are TRBV2 and TRBJ1-2, with TRBD1 matching over 8 bases. The clonotype was recovered from a woman in her thirties in good health and CMV-seropositive. CDR3 amino acids: CASASDRVNYGYTF. In DNA, the CDR3 is TGTGCCAGCGCTTCGGACAGGGTTAACTATGGCTACACCTTC.